Listed below are T cell receptor beta chains from one sample, sequenced in a study of T cells in Graves' hyperthyroidism and ophthalmopathy. Each CDR3 protein gets one entry after TCRdb re-called the multiplex PCR reads with MiXCR. Of approximately 610,000 distinct CDR3 sequences in the sample, around 17% are singletons; the top ten hold around 18%. The sequenced material came from blood. These receptors were obtained from a woman between 18 and 29 years old with Graves' hyperthyroidism. CDR3s include the opening cysteine and the closing phenylalanine or tryptophan. D genes are given only for firm matches. Not every row has a clone size; where given, it reads once, few, many or a size class.

size | J | D | V | CDR3 | DNA
NA | TRBJ2-5 | NA | TRBV27 | CASSLSMRPGETQYF | TGTGCCAGCAGTTTATCGATGAGGCCGGGGGAGACCCAGTACTTC
many | TRBJ2-7 | NA | TRBV20-1 | CSARGVSSSYEQYF | TGCAGTGCTAGAGGGGTTTCGAGCTCCTACGAGCAGTACTTC
few | TRBJ2-2 | NA | TRBV18 | CASSPSTGQGIPGELFF | TGTGCCAGCTCACCCAGCACCGGTCAAGGGATCCCCGGGGAGCTGTTTTTT
NA | TRBJ2-3 | NA | TRBV29-1 | CSVEFGDSDTQYF | TGCAGCGTTGAATTCGGGGACTCAGATACGCAGTATTTT
few | TRBJ1-1 | NA | TRBV19 | CASSIGRVQTEAFF | TGTGCCAGTAGTATAGGCAGGGTGCAGACTGAAGCTTTCTTT
NA | TRBJ2-7 | TRBD2 | TRBV29-1 | CSVGLATSSYEQHF | TGCAGCGTCGGACTAGCGACGAGCTCCTACGAGCAGCACTTC
NA | TRBJ1-2 | NA | TRBV6-2/TRBV6-3 | CASSYSPSNYGYTF | TGTGCCAGCAGTTACTCGCCTTCCAACTATGGCTACACCTTC
few | TRBJ2-3 | NA | TRBV6-1 | CASLHDGAQDTQYF | TGTGCCAGCCTCCACGACGGGGCGCAAGATACGCAGTATTTT
few | TRBJ1-2 | NA | TRBV19 | CATQREGSNYGYTF | TGTGCCACCCAGAGGGAGGGGTCGAACTATGGCTACACCTTC
many | TRBJ2-1 | NA | TRBV7-8 | CASTPDGQLSGEQFF | TGTGCCAGCACCCCAGACGGACAGCTCTCAGGGGAGCAGTTCTTC
few | TRBJ2-3 | NA | TRBV20-1 | CSASPSGTDTQYF | TGCAGTGCTAGCCCCTCGGGCACAGATACGCAGTATTTT
NA | TRBJ1-2 | TRBD1 | TRBV24-1 | CATSEQGYYGYTF | TGTGCCACCAGTGAACAGGGGTACTATGGCTACACCTTC
few | TRBJ1-1 | NA | TRBV28 | CATTGPTEAFF | TGTGCCACCACAGGTCCCACTGAAGCTTTCTTT
few | TRBJ2-3 | TRBD1 | TRBV19 | CASSPDRGTDTQYF | TGTGCCAGTAGCCCAGACAGGGGCACAGATACGCAGTATTTT
NA | TRBJ2-5 | TRBD2 | TRBV6-1 | CASSEGLAGGGETQYF | TGTGCCAGCAGTGAAGGGCTAGCGGGAGGAGGGGAGACCCAGTACTTC
NA | TRBJ2-1 | TRBD2 | TRBV5-1 | CASSVRLAGSGGEQFF | TGCGCCAGCAGCGTCCGACTAGCGGGGTCTGGGGGTGAGCAGTTCTTC
many | TRBJ2-1 | TRBD2 | TRBV10-1 | CASSERAGDYNEQFF | TGCGCCAGCAGTGAGAGAGCGGGGGATTACAATGAGCAGTTCTTC
few | TRBJ1-3 | TRBD1 | TRBV5-5 | CASSWDRVGSGNTIYF | TGTGCCAGCAGCTGGGACAGGGTTGGATCTGGAAACACCATATATTTT
NA | TRBJ2-1 | NA | TRBV28 | CASSFSSPTYNEQFF | TGTGCCAGCAGTTTCTCAAGTCCGACCTACAATGAGCAGTTCTTC
NA | TRBJ2-5 | TRBD1 | TRBV2 | CASKYVGTGVEGETQYF | TGTGCCAGCAAATATGTCGGGACAGGGGTGGAGGGAGAGACCCAGTACTTC
many | TRBJ1-2 | TRBD1 | TRBV29-1 | CSVEGPGGGYTF | TGCAGCGTTGAAGGGCCAGGGGGAGGCTACACCTTC
NA | TRBJ1-4 | TRBD1 | TRBV6-4 | CASSSTGGAATNEKLFF | TGTGCCAGCAGTTCCACAGGGGGTGCGGCAACTAATGAAAAACTGTTTTTT
NA | TRBJ2-7 | TRBD1 | TRBV6-5 | CASSSLGQGLYEQYF | TGTGCCAGCAGTTCGTTGGGACAGGGACTCTACGAGCAGTACTTC
many | TRBJ1-2 | NA | TRBV20-1 | CSARERAGDYYGYTF | TGCAGTGCTAGAGAAAGGGCAGGAGACTACTATGGCTACACCTTC
many | TRBJ2-5 | NA | TRBV12-3/TRBV12-4 | CASSLGRFRAQYF | TGTGCCAGCAGTTTAGGGCGGTTCAGGGCCCAGTACTTC
NA | TRBJ2-3 | TRBD2 | TRBV20-1 | CSARSRGTSRDTQYF | TGCAGTGCTAGAAGTAGGGGGACTAGTCGAGATACGCAGTATTTT
NA | TRBJ2-7 | NA | TRBV19 | CASSLGNHEQYF | TGTGCCAGTAGCCTGGGGAACCACGAGCAGTACTTC
NA | TRBJ1-2 | TRBD1 | TRBV27 | CASRGQEKHYGYTF | TGTGCCAGCAGAGGACAGGAAAAGCACTATGGCTACACCTTC
NA | TRBJ1-4 | NA | TRBV27 | CASSLSFQTGEKLFF | TGTGCCAGCAGTTTATCTTTCCAGACTGGGGAAAAACTGTTTTTT
few | TRBJ2-1 | NA | TRBV20-1 | CSASNEYDRRGIEQFF | TGCAGTGCTAGTAATGAGTATGACCGACGCGGAATCGAGCAGTTCTTC
many | TRBJ2-7 | TRBD1 | TRBV6-1 | CASSSIPGTGSHEQYF | TGTGCCAGCAGTTCCATACCGGGGACAGGGTCCCACGAGCAGTACTTC
many | TRBJ1-5 | NA | TRBV27 | CASSFKGRGSNQPQHF | TGTGCCAGCAGTTTTAAGGGGCGCGGTAGCAATCAGCCCCAGCATTTT
many | TRBJ2-3 | NA | TRBV12-5 | CASGLLAGQFTDTQYF | TGTGCTAGTGGTTTGTTGGCCGGACAATTCACAGATACGCAGTATTTT
NA | TRBJ2-7 | TRBD2 | TRBV12-3/TRBV12-4 | CASSLRTGGLSSYEQYF | TGTGCCAGCAGTTTAAGAACGGGGGGACTGAGCTCCTACGAGCAGTACTTC
many | TRBJ2-3 | NA | TRBV7-2 | CASSQKGRQYF | TGTGCCAGCAGCCAGAAGGGCAGGCAGTATTTT
NA | TRBJ1-4 | NA | TRBV4-1 | CASSFPGPKREKLFF | TGCGCCAGCAGCTTTCCCGGGCCAAAACGTGAAAAACTGTTTTTT
many | TRBJ2-3 | NA | TRBV3-1 | CASSQGPGPTDTQYF | TGTGCCAGCAGCCAAGGACCGGGTCCCACAGATACGCAGTATTTT
NA | TRBJ1-2 | TRBD1 | TRBV28 | CASRFSGQERYGYTF | TGTGCCAGCAGGTTCTCGGGACAGGAAAGATATGGCTACACCTTC
few | TRBJ2-7 | NA | TRBV24-1 | CATSDFSQDPYEQYF | TGTGCCACCAGTGATTTCTCACAGGACCCCTACGAGCAGTACTTC
many | TRBJ2-3 | NA | TRBV24-1 | CATSDRRTTDTQYF | TGTGCCACCAGTGATCGGCGGACCACAGATACGCAGTATTTT
NA | TRBJ2-5 | NA | TRBV19 | CASSLWTQETQYF | TGTGCCAGTAGTTTGTGGACTCAAGAGACCCAGTACTTC
few | TRBJ1-5 | NA | TRBV24-1 | CATSDPERGSQPQHF | TGTGCCACCAGTGACCCCGAAAGGGGAAGTCAGCCCCAGCATTTT
few | TRBJ1-5 | NA | TRBV24-1 | CATSEGSLNQPQHF | TGTGCCACCAGTGAGGGGAGCCTCAATCAGCCCCAGCATTTT
NA | TRBJ1-6 | TRBD1 | TRBV5-6 | CASSPGTGVFDSPLHF | TGTGCCAGCAGTCCCGGGACAGGGGTCTTTGATTCACCCCTCCACTTT
many | TRBJ2-7 | TRBD2 | TRBV6-1 | CASSLMASGSPTYEQYF | TGTGCCAGCAGCCTTATGGCTAGCGGGAGTCCTACCTACGAGCAGTACTTC
NA | TRBJ1-2 | NA | TRBV6-2/TRBV6-3 | CASLGQGYGYTF | TGTGCCAGCTTAGGGCAGGGCTATGGCTACACCTTC